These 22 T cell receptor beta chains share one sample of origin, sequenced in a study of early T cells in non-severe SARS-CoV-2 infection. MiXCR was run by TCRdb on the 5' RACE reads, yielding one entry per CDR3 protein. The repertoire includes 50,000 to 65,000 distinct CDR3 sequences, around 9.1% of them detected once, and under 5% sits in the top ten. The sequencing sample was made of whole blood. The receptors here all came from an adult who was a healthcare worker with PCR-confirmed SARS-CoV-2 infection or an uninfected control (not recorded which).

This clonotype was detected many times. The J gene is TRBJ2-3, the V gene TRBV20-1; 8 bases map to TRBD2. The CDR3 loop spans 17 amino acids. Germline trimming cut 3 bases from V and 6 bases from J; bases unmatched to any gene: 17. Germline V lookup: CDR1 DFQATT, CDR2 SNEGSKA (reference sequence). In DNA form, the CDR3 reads TGCAGTGCTAGTCTGCGCGGGAGGACTCCAGGATCGGATACGCAGTATTTT. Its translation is CSASLRGRTPGSDTQYF.

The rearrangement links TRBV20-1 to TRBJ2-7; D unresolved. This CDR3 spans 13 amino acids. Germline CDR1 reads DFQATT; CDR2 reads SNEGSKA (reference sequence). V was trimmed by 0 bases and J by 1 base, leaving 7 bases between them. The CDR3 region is CSARDSYSYEQYF. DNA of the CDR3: TGCAGTGCTAGAGATTCGTATTCCTACGAGCAGTACTTC.

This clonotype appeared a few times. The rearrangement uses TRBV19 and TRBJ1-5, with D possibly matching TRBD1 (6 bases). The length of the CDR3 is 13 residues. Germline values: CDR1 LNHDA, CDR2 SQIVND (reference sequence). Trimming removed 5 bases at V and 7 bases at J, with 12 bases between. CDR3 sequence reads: CASSGGRDQPQHF. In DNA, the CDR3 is TGTGCCAGTAGTGGGGGCAGGGACCAGCCCCAGCATTTT.

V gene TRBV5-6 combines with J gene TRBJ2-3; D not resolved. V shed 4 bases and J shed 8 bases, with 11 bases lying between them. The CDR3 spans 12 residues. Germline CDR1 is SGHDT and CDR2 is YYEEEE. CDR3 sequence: CASSKTASTQYF. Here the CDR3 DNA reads TGTGCCAGCAGCAAGACGGCCTCTACGCAGTATTTT.

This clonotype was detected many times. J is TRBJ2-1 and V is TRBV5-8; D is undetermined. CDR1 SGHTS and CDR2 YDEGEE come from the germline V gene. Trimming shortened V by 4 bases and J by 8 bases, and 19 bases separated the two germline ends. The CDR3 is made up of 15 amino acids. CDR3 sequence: CASSPRMGNMDEQFF. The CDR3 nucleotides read TGTGCCAGCAGCCCCCGGATGGGGAACATGGATGAGCAGTTCTTC.

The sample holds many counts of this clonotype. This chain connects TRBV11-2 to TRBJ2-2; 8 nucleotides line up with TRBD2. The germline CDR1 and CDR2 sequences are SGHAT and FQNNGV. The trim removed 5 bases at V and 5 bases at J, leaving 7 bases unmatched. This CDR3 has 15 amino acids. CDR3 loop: CASSESGRRTGELFF. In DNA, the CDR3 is TGTGCCAGCAGCGAGAGCGGGAGAAGGACCGGGGAGCTGTTTTTT.

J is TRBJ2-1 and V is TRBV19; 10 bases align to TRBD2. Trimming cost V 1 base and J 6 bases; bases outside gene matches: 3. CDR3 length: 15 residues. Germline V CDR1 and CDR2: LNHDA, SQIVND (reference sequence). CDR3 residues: CASSIGLAGGNEQFF. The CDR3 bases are TGTGCCAGTAGTATAGGACTAGCGGGTGGCAATGAGCAGTTCTTC.

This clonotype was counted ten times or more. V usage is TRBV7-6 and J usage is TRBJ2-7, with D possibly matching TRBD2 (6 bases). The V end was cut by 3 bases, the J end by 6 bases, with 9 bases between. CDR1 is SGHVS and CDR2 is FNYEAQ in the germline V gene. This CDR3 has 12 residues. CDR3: CASSLGGSEQYF. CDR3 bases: TGTGCCAGCAGCTTGGGGGGTTCCGAGCAGTACTTC.

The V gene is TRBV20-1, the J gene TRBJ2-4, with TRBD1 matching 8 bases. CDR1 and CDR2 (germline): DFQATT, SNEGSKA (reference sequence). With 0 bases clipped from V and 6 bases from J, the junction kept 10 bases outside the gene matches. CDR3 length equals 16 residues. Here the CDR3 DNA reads TGCAGTGCTAGAGATTCTACGGCAGGGGGCTTAAACATTCAGTACTTC. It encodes CSARDSTAGGLNIQYF.

CDR3 amino acids: CASSQVWGEPTGELFF. The CDR3 nucleotides are TGTGCCAGCAGCCAAGTGTGGGGAGAGCCCACCGGGGAGCTGTTTTTT. The chain uses TRBV14 and TRBJ2-2; D perhaps matches TRBD2 (5 bases). V was shortened by 1 base and J by 4 bases, with 13 bases between the two germline ends. This CDR3 spans 16 amino acids. In germline, CDR1 is SGHDN, CDR2 FVKESK.

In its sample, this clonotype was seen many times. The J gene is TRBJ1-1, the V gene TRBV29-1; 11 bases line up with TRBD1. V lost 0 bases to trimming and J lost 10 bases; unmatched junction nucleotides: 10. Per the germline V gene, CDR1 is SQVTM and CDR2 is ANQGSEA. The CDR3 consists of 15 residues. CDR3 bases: TGCAGCGTTGAAGATGCGGGGACAGGGGGTGCTGCAGCTTTCTTT. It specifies CSVEDAGTGGAAAFF.

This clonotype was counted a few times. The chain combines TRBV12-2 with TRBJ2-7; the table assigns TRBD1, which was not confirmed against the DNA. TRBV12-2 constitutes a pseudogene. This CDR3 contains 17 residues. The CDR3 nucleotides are TGTGCAAGTCGCTTAAGGGACAGGGAGGTCCCCTCCTACGAGCAGTACTTC. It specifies CASRLRDREVPSYEQYF.

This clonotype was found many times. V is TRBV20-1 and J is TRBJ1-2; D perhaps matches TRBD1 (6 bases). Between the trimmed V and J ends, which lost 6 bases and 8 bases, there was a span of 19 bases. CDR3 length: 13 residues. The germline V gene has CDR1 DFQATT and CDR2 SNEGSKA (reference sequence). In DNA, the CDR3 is TGCAGTGCGACCCTGGGAGACAGGAGGGGCTACACCTTC. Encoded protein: CSATLGDRRGYTF.

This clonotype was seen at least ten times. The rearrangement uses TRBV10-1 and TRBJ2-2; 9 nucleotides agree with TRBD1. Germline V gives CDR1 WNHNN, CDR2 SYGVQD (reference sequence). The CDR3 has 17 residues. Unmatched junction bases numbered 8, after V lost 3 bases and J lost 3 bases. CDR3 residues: CASSDPGQGADTGELFF. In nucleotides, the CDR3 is TGCGCCAGCAGTGACCCGGGACAGGGAGCGGACACCGGGGAGCTGTTTTTT.

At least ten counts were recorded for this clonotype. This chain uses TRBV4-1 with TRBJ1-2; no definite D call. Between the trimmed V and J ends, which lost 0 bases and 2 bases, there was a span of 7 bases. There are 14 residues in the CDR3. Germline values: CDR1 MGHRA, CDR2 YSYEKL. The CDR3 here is CASSQDSQNYGYTF. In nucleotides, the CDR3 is TGCGCCAGCAGCCAAGATAGTCAGAACTATGGCTACACCTTC.

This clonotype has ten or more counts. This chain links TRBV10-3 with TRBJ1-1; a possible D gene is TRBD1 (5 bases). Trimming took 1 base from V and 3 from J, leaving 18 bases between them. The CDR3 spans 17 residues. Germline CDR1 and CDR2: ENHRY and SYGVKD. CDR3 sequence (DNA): TGTGCCATCAGTGAGTTAGGGTCTGGGGCTGATGACACTGAAGCTTTCTTT. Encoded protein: CAISELGSGADDTEAFF.

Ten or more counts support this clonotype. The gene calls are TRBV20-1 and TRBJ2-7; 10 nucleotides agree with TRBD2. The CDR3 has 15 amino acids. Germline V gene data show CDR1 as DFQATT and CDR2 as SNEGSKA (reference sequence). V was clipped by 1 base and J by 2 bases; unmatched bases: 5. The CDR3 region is CSARGLAGVTYEQYF. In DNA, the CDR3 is TGCAGTGCTAGAGGACTAGCGGGCGTGACCTACGAGCAGTACTTC.

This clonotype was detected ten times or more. The CDR3 spells CATQGYSGANVLTF. CDR3 nucleotides: TGTGCCACCCAGGGTTACTCTGGGGCCAACGTCCTGACTTTC. The chain links TRBV19 to TRBJ2-6; D might be TRBD1 (5 bases). V was cut by 10 bases and J by 0 bases, with 10 bases left in between. The CDR3 has 14 residues. CDR1 is LNHDA and CDR2 is SQIVND in the germline V gene (reference sequence).

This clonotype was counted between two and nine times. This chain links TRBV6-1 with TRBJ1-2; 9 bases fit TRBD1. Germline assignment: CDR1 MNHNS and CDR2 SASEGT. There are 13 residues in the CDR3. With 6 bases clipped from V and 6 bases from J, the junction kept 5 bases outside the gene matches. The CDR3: CASRTGTGNGYTF. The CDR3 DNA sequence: TGTGCCAGCAGAACCGGGACAGGGAATGGCTACACCTTC.

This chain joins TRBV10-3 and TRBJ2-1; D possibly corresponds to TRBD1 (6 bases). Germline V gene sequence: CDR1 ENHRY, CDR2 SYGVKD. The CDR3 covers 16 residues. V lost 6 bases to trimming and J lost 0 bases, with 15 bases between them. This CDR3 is CAISADRYSSYNEQFF. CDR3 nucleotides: TGTGCCATCAGCGCAGACAGGTACAGCTCCTACAATGAGCAGTTCTTC.

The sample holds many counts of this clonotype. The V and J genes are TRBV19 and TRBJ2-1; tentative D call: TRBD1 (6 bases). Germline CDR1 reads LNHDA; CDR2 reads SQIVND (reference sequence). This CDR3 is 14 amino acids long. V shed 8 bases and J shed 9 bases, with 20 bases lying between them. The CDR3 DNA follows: TGTGCCAGTGATACAGGGTCTGGGACCGCTGAGCAGTTCTTC. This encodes CASDTGSGTAEQFF. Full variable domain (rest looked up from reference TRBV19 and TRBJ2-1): DGGITQSPKYLFRKEGQNVTLSCEQNLNHDAMYWYRQDPGQGLRLIYYSQIVNDFQKGDIAEGYSVSREKKESFPLTVTSAQKNPTAFYLCASDTGSGTAEQFFGPGTRLTVL.

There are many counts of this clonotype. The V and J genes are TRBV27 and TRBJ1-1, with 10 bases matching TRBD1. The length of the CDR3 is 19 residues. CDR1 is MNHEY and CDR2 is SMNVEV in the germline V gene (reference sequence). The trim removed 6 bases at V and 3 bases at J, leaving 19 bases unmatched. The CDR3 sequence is CASRPALVRDRGDYTEAFF. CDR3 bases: TGTGCCAGCAGACCCGCCCTCGTCCGGGACAGGGGAGATTACACTGAAGCTTTCTTT.